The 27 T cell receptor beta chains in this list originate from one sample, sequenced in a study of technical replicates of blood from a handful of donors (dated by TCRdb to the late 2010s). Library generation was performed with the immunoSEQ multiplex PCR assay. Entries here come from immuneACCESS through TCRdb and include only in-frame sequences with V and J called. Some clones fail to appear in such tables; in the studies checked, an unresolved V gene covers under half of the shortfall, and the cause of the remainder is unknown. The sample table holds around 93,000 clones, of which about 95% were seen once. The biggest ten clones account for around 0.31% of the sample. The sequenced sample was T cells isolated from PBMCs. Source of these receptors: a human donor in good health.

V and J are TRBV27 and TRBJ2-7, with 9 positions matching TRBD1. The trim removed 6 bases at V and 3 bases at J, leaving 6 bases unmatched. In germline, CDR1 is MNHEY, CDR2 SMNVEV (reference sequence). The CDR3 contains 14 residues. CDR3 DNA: TGTGCCAGCAGACTTGGACAGGGGAACTACGAGCAGTACTTC. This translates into CASRLGQGNYEQYF.

CDR3 in DNA: TGTGCCAGCAGCTTGGTTCCAGCGAGAGACAATGAGCAGTTCTTC. It is translated as CASSLVPARDNEQFF. The chain employs TRBV7-9 and TRBJ2-1; D not resolved. Germline V CDR1 and CDR2: SEHNR, FQNEAQ (reference sequence). V lost 3 bases and J lost 5, with 14 bases in between. The length of the CDR3 is 15 residues.

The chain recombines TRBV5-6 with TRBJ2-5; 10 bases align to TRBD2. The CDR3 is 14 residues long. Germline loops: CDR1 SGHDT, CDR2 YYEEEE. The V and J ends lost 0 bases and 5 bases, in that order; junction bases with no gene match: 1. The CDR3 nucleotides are TGTGCCAGCAGCTTGGAACTAGCGGGGGAGACCCAGTACTTC. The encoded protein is CASSLELAGETQYF.

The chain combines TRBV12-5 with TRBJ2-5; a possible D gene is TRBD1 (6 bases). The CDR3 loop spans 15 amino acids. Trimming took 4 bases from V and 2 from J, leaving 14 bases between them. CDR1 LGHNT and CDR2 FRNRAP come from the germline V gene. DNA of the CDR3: TGTGCTAGTGGTTCCCAGGGGTTAGGGCAAGAGACCCAGTACTTC. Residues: CASGSQGLGQETQYF.

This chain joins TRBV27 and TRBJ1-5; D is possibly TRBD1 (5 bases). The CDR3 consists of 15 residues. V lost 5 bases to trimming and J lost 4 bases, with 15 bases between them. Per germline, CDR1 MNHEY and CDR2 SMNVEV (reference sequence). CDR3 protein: CASSIGGVHNQPQHF. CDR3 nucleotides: TGTGCCAGCAGTATTGGAGGGGTCCATAATCAGCCCCAGCATTTT.

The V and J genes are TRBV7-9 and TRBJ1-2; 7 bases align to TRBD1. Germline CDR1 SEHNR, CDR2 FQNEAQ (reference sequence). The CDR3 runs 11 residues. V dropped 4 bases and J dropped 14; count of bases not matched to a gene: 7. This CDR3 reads CASSSPTGKTF. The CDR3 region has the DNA TGTGCCAGCAGCTCGCCGACAGGGAAAACCTTC.

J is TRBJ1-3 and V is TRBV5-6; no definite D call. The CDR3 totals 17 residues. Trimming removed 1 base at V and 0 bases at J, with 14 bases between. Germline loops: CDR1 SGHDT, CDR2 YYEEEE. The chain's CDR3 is CASSLRYGSYSGNTIYF. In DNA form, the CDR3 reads TGTGCCAGCAGCTTGAGGTATGGGAGCTACTCTGGAAACACCATATATTTT.

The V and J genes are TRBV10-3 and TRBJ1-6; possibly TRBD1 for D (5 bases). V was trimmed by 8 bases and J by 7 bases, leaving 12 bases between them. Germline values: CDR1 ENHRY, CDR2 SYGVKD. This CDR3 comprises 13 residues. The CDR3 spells CAISADRNSPLHF. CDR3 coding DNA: TGTGCCATCTCGGCCGACAGAAATTCACCCCTCCACTTT.

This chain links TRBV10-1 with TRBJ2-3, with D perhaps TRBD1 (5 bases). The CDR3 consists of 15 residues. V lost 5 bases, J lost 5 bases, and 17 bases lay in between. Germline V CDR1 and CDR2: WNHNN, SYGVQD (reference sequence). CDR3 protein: CASSPWSGPRDTQYF. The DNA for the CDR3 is TGCGCCAGCAGTCCTTGGTCAGGGCCGAGAGATACGCAGTATTTT.

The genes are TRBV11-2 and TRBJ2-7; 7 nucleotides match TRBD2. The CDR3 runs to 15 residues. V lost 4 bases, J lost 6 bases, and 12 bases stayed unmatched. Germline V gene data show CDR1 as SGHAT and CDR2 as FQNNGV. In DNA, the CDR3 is TGTGCCAGCAGCTCTAGTCTAGCGGAACCATTCGAGCAGTACTTC. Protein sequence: CASSSSLAEPFEQYF.

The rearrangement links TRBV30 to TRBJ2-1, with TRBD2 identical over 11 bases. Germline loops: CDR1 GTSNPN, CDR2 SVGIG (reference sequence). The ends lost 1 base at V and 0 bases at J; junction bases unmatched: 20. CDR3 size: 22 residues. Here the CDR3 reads CAWSASTYLTSGTLFSYNEQFF. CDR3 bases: TGTGCCTGGAGTGCTTCGACCTACCTGACTAGCGGGACCCTATTCTCCTACAATGAGCAGTTCTTC.

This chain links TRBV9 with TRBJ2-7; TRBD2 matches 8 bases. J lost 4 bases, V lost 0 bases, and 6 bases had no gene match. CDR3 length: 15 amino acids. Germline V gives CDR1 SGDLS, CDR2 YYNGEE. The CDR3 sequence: CASSVDQAGDYEQYF. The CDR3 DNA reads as TGTGCCAGCAGCGTAGATCAAGCGGGAGATTACGAGCAGTACTTC. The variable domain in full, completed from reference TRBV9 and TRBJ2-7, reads DSGVTQTPKHLITATGQRVTLRCSPRSGDLSVYWYQQSLDQGLQFLIQYYNGEERAKGNILERFSAQQFPDLHSELNLSSLELGDSALYFCASSVDQAGDYEQYFGPGTRLTVT.

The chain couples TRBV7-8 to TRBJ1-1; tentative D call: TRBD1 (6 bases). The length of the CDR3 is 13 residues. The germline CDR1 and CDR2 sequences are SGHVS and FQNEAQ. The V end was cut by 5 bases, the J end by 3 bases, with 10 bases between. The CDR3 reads CASSAAGDTEAFF. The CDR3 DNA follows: TGTGCCAGCAGCGCGGCAGGGGACACTGAAGCTTTCTTT.

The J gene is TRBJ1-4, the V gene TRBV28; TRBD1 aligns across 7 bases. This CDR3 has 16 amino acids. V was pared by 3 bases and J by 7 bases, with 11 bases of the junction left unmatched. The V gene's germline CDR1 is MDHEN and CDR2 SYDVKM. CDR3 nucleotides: TGTGCCAGCAGTTTCCACCCCGGGACAGTTGGTGAAAAACTGTTTTTT. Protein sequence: CASSFHPGTVGEKLFF.

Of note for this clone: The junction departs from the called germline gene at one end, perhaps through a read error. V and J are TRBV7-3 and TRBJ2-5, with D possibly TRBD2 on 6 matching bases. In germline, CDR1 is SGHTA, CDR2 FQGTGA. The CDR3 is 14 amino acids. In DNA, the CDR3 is TGTGCCAGCAGCTCTGCTAGCGCTCAAGGGACCCAGTACTTC. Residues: CASSSASAQGTQYF.

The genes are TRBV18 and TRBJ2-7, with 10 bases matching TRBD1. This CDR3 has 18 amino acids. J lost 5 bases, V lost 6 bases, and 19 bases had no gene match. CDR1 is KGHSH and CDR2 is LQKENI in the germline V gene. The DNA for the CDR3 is TGTGCCAGCTCTCGAACAGTGCCGGTAGGACAGGGGGTCCACGAGCAGTACTTC. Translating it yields CASSRTVPVGQGVHEQYF.

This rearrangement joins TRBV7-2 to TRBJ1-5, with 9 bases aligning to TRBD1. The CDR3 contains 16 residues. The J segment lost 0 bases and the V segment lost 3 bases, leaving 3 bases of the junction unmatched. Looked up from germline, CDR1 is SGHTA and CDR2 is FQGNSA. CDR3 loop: CASSFGTGYSNQPQHF. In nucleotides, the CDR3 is TGTGCCAGCAGCTTCGGGACAGGGTATAGCAATCAGCCCCAGCATTTT.

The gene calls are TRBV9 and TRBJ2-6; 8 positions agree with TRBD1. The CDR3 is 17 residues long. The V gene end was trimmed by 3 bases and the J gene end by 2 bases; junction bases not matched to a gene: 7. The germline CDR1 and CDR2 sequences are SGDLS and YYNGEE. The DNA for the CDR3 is TGTGCCAGCAGCGCGACAGGGGAAAAGGCTGGGGCCAACGTCCTGACTTTC. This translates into CASSATGEKAGANVLTF.

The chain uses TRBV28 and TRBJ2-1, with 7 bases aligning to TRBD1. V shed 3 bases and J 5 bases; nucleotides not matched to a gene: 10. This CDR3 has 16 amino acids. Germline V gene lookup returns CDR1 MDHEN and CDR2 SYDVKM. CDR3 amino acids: CASSFAYQGDHNEQFF. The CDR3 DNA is TGTGCCAGCAGTTTTGCTTACCAGGGGGATCACAATGAGCAGTTCTTC.

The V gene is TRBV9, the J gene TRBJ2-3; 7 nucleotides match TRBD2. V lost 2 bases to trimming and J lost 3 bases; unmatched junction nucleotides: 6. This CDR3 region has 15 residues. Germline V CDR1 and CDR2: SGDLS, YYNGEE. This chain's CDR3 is CASSVTGLITDTQYF. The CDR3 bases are TGTGCCAGCAGCGTGACGGGACTAATAACAGATACGCAGTATTTT. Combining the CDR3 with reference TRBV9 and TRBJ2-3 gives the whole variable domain DSGVTQTPKHLITATGQRVTLRCSPRSGDLSVYWYQQSLDQGLQFLIQYYNGEERAKGNILERFSAQQFPDLHSELNLSSLELGDSALYFCASSVTGLITDTQYFGPGTRLTVL.

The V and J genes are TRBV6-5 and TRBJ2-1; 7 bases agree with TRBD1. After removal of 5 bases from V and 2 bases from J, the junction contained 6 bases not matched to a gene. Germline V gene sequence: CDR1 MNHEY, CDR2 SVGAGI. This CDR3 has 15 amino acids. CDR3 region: CASSPTGMTYNEQFF. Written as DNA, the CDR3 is TGTGCCAGCAGTCCGACAGGGATGACCTACAATGAGCAGTTCTTC.

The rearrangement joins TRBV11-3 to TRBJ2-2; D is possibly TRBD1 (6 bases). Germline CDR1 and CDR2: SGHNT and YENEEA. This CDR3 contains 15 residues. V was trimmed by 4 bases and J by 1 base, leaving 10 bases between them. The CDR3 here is CASSSSTGNTGELFF. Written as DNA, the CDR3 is TGTGCCAGCAGCTCGTCGACAGGGAACACCGGGGAGCTGTTTTTT.

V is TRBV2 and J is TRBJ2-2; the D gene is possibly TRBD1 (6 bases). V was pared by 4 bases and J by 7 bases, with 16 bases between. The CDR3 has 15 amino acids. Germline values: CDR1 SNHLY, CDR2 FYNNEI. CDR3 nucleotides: TGTGCCAGCAGTGCGACAGGTTTAAGTAGCGGGGAGCTGTTTTTT. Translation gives CASSATGLSSGELFF.

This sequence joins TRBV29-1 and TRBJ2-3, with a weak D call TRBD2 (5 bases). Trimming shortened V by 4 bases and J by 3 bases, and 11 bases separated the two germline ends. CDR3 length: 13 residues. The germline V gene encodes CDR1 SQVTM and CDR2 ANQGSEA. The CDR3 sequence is CSVASAGTDTQYF. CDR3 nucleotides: TGCAGCGTTGCGAGTGCGGGTACAGATACGCAGTATTTT.

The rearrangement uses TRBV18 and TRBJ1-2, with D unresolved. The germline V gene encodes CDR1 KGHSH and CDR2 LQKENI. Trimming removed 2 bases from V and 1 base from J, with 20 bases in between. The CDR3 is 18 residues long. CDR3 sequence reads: CASSPLINTEERNYGYTF. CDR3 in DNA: TGTGCCAGCTCACCATTAATCAACACCGAGGAGCGTAACTATGGCTACACCTTC.

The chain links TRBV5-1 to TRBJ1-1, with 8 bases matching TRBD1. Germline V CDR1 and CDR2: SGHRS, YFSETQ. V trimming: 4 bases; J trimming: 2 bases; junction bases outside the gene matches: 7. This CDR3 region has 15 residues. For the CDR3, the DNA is TGCGCCAGCAGCGGCGGGACAGGATATAACACTGAAGCTTTCTTT. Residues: CASSGGTGYNTEAFF.

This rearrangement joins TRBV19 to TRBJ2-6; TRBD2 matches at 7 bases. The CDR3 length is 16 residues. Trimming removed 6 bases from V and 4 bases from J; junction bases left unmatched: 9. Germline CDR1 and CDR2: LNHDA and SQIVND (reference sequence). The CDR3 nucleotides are TGTGCCAGTAGCCCCTCGGGAGGAAGGGGGGCCAACGTCCTGACTTTC. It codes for CASSPSGGRGANVLTF.